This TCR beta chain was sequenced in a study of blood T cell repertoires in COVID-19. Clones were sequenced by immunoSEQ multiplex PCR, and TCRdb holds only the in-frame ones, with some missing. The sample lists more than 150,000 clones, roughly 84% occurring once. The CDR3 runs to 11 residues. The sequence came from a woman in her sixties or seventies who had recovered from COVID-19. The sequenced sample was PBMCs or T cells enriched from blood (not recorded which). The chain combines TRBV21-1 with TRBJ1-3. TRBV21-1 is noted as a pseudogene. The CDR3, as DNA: TGTGCCGTATACGGGGAGGGGACCATATATTTT. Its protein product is CAVYGEGTIYF.